Reported below is one TCR beta chain. The target of this receptor is not known. The CDR3 spans 16 residues, from the cysteine through the phenylalanine. Only the protein is on record. CDR1 and CDR2 are read off the germline V gene as KGHDR and SFDVKD. From each donor, an approximately 2.5 ml peripheral blood sample was collected into PAXgene tubes and kept at -80 degrees C. Total RNA was isolated from whole blood with the PAXgene blood miRNA kit on an automated QIAcube, without T cell sorting. Deep TCRalpha and TCRbeta repertoire profiling with unique molecular barcoding was performed on peripheral blood of monozygotic twin pairs concordant or discordant for inflammatory bowel disease. Smoking habits were recorded for all twin pairs, and individuals were classified as current, former or never smokers. Library preparation employed 5' RACE. Preparation of each TCR library used 3,500 to 4,500 ng of total RNA. cDNA was synthesized with SMARTScribe reverse transcriptase in eight separate reactions per sample. During cDNA synthesis, template switching introduced unique molecular identifiers that contained a 6-nucleotide sample barcode. TCRalpha and TCRbeta cDNA was amplified by two nested PCRs of 16 and 9 cycles, with bead purification after each PCR. Before amplification, cDNA was treated with uracil DNA-glycosylase and purified using the QIAquick PCR purification kit. In the second PCR, Illumina TruSeq-compatible adapters and sample-specific barcodes were added. TapeStation and Qubit were used to check library quality and concentration, and around 5 ng of each library went into the pool. Sequencing of the pooled libraries was done on an Illumina HiSeq2500 single-index Rapid Run using custom sequencing primers and 2 x 100 bp reads. Under the source paper's analysis protocol: MiGEC version 1.2.6 was used for UMI-based consensus assembly to correct PCR and sequencing errors. MiXCR version 2.1.1 was used for V(D)J alignment, clonotype assembly and CDR3 extraction. To normalise gene usage, clonotype sharing and MAIT/NKT TCR abundance, the top 1000, 10 000 and 20 000 clonotypes in each sample were analysed. After downsampling to 27 000 UMIs, diversity was calculated as the inverse Simpson index using the vegan R package. Paired Mann-Whitney U tests were applied to discordant twin pairs, and Benjamini-Hochberg correction was used for multiple testing. Each CDR3 protein sequence appears as one entry after TCRdb reprocessed the reads, and no DNA is included. The V and J calls here are based on TCRdb, not the publication. The table held for this sample gives 140,000 to 150,000 distinct CDR3 sequences. In total, the top ten clones hold over 1% of the sample.

The data originate from a study of monozygotic twins with inflammatory bowel disease (dated by TCRdb to between 2019 and 2020). For context, the study as a whole: The full study comprised around 28 monozygotic twin pairs: nine German pairs (four IBD-concordant, five IBD-discordant) and 19 IBD-discordant Danish pairs. The search for disease-associated traits relied mainly on comparing, within discordant pairs, IBD patients with their genetically identical healthy co-twins. Each individual had, on average, about 151 000 unique TCRalpha sequences and 181 000 unique TCRbeta sequences available for analysis. General findings and caveats noted by the study authors: TCRbeta repertoire diversity, by inverse Simpson index, was decreased in IBD patients compared with their healthy co-twins. Compared with healthy twins, IBD patients had fewer clonotypes in common with other individuals, a difference most pronounced in patients showing signs of disease activity. Differing immunosuppressive treatments among patients may have added background noise and inter-individual variability to the repertoires. No single strong signal or clonotype linked to IBD turned up in the results, so the idea that one exists was not supported. Concordant and discordant twins showed no difference in repertoire similarity, possibly because of limited statistical power. The analysis was unable to tell different T cell subtypes apart.

The clonotype was recovered from a human donor with ulcerative colitis or Crohn's disease, or a healthy co-twin of an affected twin (not recorded which). Rearrangement joined TRBV24-1 to TRBJ1-5. Sequencing was performed on blood. The CDR3 sequence is CATSDHDRNSNQPQHF.